This is a list of T cell receptor beta chains from one sample in a study of Ad26.COV2.S vaccination and SARS-CoV-2 variants. Method: immunoSEQ multiplex PCR; TCRdb's copy keeps in-frame clones and lacks some. In the table there are roughly 300,000 clones, roughly 90% of which are singletons. The specimen was peripheral blood, collected in a trial of Ad26.COV2.S vaccine versus placebo. These receptors all stem from a person between 18 and 65 years old who received the Ad26.COV2.S COVID-19 vaccine or a placebo. The CDR3 runs from the conserved cysteine through the conserved F or W. The order of the fields is J gene, D gene, clone size, V gene, CDR3 protein, CDR3 DNA. D genes are given only for firm matches. Not every row has a clone size; where given, it reads once, few, many or a size class.

j_call: TRBJ1-4; d_call: NA; clone_size: NA; v_call: TRBV6-6; cdr3_aa: CASSYRGGDINEKLFF; cdr3_nt: TGTGCCAGCAGTTATCGGGGGGGGGATATCAATGAAAAACTGTTTTTT
j_call: TRBJ2-1; d_call: TRBD1; clone_size: NA; v_call: TRBV12-5; cdr3_aa: CASRRQGSVAYNEQFF; cdr3_nt: TGTGCTAGCCGACGACAGGGTTCAGTTGCCTACAATGAGCAGTTCTTC
j_call: TRBJ1-2; d_call: NA; clone_size: NA; v_call: TRBV6-1; cdr3_aa: CASSEQGANYGYTF; cdr3_nt: TGTGCCAGCAGTGAACAGGGAGCTAACTATGGCTACACCTTC
j_call: TRBJ2-7; d_call: TRBD2; clone_size: NA; v_call: TRBV9; cdr3_aa: CASSVSGRDRQYF; cdr3_nt: TGTGCCAGCAGCGTCTCAGGGAGGGACCGGCAGTACTTC
j_call: TRBJ2-5; d_call: TRBD2; clone_size: once; v_call: TRBV9; cdr3_aa: CASSGLAEETQYF; cdr3_nt: TGTGCCAGCAGCGGACTAGCGGAAGAGACCCAGTACTTC
j_call: TRBJ2-7; d_call: NA; clone_size: few; v_call: TRBV15; cdr3_aa: CATSRGSKTYEQYF; cdr3_nt: TGTGCCACCAGCAGAGGAAGTAAAACCTACGAGCAGTACTTC
j_call: TRBJ2-1; d_call: TRBD1; clone_size: NA; v_call: TRBV7-9; cdr3_aa: CASSPRTGVGNEQFF; cdr3_nt: TGTGCCAGCAGCCCTCGGACAGGGGTAGGCAATGAGCAGTTCTTC
j_call: TRBJ1-5; d_call: TRBD1; clone_size: NA; v_call: TRBV6-5; cdr3_aa: CASSVTGYQPQHF; cdr3_nt: TGTGCCAGCAGCGTGACAGGGTATCAGCCCCAGCATTTT
j_call: TRBJ1-1; d_call: NA; clone_size: NA; v_call: TRBV5-1; cdr3_aa: CASSARTGNTEAFF; cdr3_nt: TGCGCCAGCAGCGCCCGCACAGGGAACACTGAAGCTTTCTTT
j_call: TRBJ1-1; d_call: TRBD1; clone_size: NA; v_call: TRBV3-1/TRBV3-2; cdr3_aa: CASSHIQGWAFF; cdr3_nt: TGTGCCAGCAGCCACATACAGGGGTGGGCTTTCTTT
j_call: TRBJ1-1; d_call: NA; clone_size: once; v_call: TRBV28; cdr3_aa: CASSSGYTEAFF; cdr3_nt: TGTGCCAGCAGTTCTGGGTACACTGAAGCTTTCTTT
j_call: TRBJ1-4; d_call: TRBD1; clone_size: NA; v_call: TRBV27; cdr3_aa: CASSPTGQGPNEKLFF; cdr3_nt: TGTGCCAGCAGTCCAACGGGACAGGGGCCTAATGAAAAACTGTTTTTT
j_call: TRBJ1-1; d_call: NA; clone_size: NA; v_call: TRBV19; cdr3_aa: CASSIDPSDRMNTEAFF; cdr3_nt: TGTGCCAGTAGTATAGATCCTTCGGACAGAATGAACACTGAAGCTTTCTTT
j_call: TRBJ1-1; d_call: NA; clone_size: NA; v_call: TRBV19; cdr3_aa: CASSMGDVMNTEAFF; cdr3_nt: TGTGCCAGTAGTATGGGGGACGTCATGAACACTGAAGCTTTCTTT
j_call: TRBJ1-5; d_call: TRBD1; clone_size: NA; v_call: TRBV30; cdr3_aa: CAWSLDREYQPQHF; cdr3_nt: TGTGCCTGGAGTCTTGACAGGGAGTATCAGCCCCAGCATTTT
j_call: TRBJ1-4; d_call: NA; clone_size: NA; v_call: TRBV11-2; cdr3_aa: CASSLTRADGSEKLFF; cdr3_nt: TGTGCCAGCAGCTTAACCCGGGCAGACGGGAGTGAAAAACTGTTTTTT
j_call: TRBJ1-1; d_call: NA; clone_size: NA; v_call: TRBV6-5; cdr3_aa: CASSYSKEMNTEAFF; cdr3_nt: TGTGCCAGCAGTTACTCGAAGGAAATGAACACTGAAGCTTTCTTT
j_call: TRBJ2-7; d_call: TRBD1; clone_size: NA; v_call: TRBV19; cdr3_aa: CASSRGQGASSYEQYF; cdr3_nt: TGTGCCAGTAGTAGGGGACAGGGGGCCTCCTCCTACGAGCAGTACTTC
j_call: TRBJ2-7; d_call: TRBD2; clone_size: NA; v_call: TRBV9; cdr3_aa: CASSVGLADIIYEQYF; cdr3_nt: TGTGCCAGCAGCGTCGGACTAGCGGATATCATCTACGAGCAGTACTTC
j_call: TRBJ2-1; d_call: TRBD2; clone_size: NA; v_call: TRBV9; cdr3_aa: CASSGSGRAGGNEQFF; cdr3_nt: TGTGCCAGCAGCGGTAGCGGGAGGGCCGGTGGAAATGAGCAGTTCTTC
j_call: TRBJ2-1; d_call: NA; clone_size: NA; v_call: TRBV19; cdr3_aa: CASSYRKWAGVFEQFF; cdr3_nt: TGTGCCAGTAGTTATCGAAAGTGGGCAGGGGTTTTTGAGCAGTTCTTC
j_call: TRBJ1-1; d_call: NA; clone_size: few; v_call: TRBV6-5; cdr3_aa: CASSWGQNTEAFF; cdr3_nt: TGTGCCAGCAGTTGGGGACAGAACACTGAAGCTTTCTTT
j_call: TRBJ2-7; d_call: TRBD2; clone_size: NA; v_call: TRBV6-5; cdr3_aa: CASSRIAGVEQYF; cdr3_nt: TGTGCCAGCAGTCGGATAGCGGGGGTTGAGCAGTACTTC